This entry describes one TCR beta chain. The CDR3 extends over 16 amino acids. Germline V gene sequence: CDR1 MNHEY, CDR2 SVGAGI. With 4 bases clipped from V and 1 base from J, the junction kept 7 bases outside the gene matches. The data stem from a study of cytomegalovirus exposure and HLA in healthy donors. This PCR relied on a set of 60 Vbeta primers and 13 Jbeta primers. How the authors handled the data: Tens of millions of unique TCR beta chains, some 9.9 million of them shared, were counted by a later analysis. Using immunoSEQ multiplex PCR, the repertoire was profiled, and TCRdb retains in-frame clones only, with some absent. V and J calls and clone size are given by that table; D and trimming were obtained from the DNA. The sample yields around 92,000 clones, roughly 80% seen once.

Sample: PBMCs. The sequence derives from a man aged 60 to 69 in good health and CMV-seropositive. The chain links TRBV6-5 to TRBJ2-3, with TRBD1 identical over 8 bases. The CDR3 DNA is TGTGCCAGCAGTTGCGGGCAGGGGGCCCGCACAGATACGCAGTATTTT. It is translated as CASSCGQGARTDTQYF.